The rows below give T cell receptor beta chains drawn from one sample of a study of identical twins. Each CDR3 protein is one row after TCRdb ran MiXCR on the 5' RACE reads. The sample includes 600,000 to 800,000 distinct CDR3 sequences, less than 25% of them seen just once. This sample also appeared in a second study, on T cells expressing NK-cell markers.

The source material was PBMCs. Receptor source: a woman in her late teens or twenties in good health. Each CDR3 is given with its conserved first and last residue. Each record gives: D gene, V gene, clone size, J gene, CDR3 length, CDR3 DNA, CDR3 protein. The D gene is left open where the match is weak. Only some rows state a clone size, as once, few, many or a class for expanded clones.

-	TRBV7-6	-	TRBJ2-7	15	TGTGCCAGCAGCTTAGTAGACCAGGGCCCTTACGAGCAGTACTTC	CASSLVDQGPYEQYF
-	TRBV3-1	-	TRBJ2-1	13	TGTGCCAGCAGCCGACTAGGGAACAATGAGCAGTTCTTC	CASSRLGNNEQFF
TRBD1	TRBV10-3	few	TRBJ2-7	14	TGTGCCATCAGTACCCGGGACAGTTACTACGAGCAGTACTTC	CAISTRDSYYEQYF
TRBD1	TRBV6-1	few	TRBJ2-1	13	TGTGCCAGCAAGACCGGGACAGGGAATGAGCAGTTCTTC	CASKTGTGNEQFF
-	TRBV20-1	-	TRBJ1-2	12	TGCAGTGCTGCGGGGGATCGCTATGGCTACACCTTC	CSAAGDRYGYTF
-	TRBV10-3	few	TRBJ1-2	13	TGTGCCATCAGTGGAACGCAGGGTAGTGGCTACACCTTC	CAISGTQGSGYTF
TRBD2	TRBV10-3	-	TRBJ2-5	13	TGTGCCATCAGCGGGAGGTCGGGGGAGACCCAGTACTTC	CAISGRSGETQYF
TRBD1	TRBV20-1	-	TRBJ1-5	15	TGCAGTGCTAAACCCGACAGGGTGGGGAATCAGCCCCAGCATTTT	CSAKPDRVGNQPQHF
-	TRBV6-5	-	TRBJ1-4	17	TGTGCCAGCAGTTACAGAGACCCTCATGCAACTAATGAAAAACTGTTTTTT	CASSYRDPHATNEKLFF
-	TRBV7-9	-	TRBJ2-1	17	TGTGCCAGCAGCTTAGCTAGGACCTCTGACGAGGACAATGAGCAGTTCTTC	CASSLARTSDEDNEQFF
-	TRBV20-1	once	TRBJ1-6	13	TGCAGTGCTCGCGGAACAGCCGATTCACCCCTCCACTTT	CSARGTADSPLHF
TRBD1	TRBV7-2	-	TRBJ1-1	14	TGTGCCAGCAGCATCAGGGGGGCGAACACTGAAGCTTTCTTT	CASSIRGANTEAFF
-	TRBV10-3	many	TRBJ2-2	14	TGTGCCATCAGTGCATGGGTGGGGACCGGGGAGCTGTTTTTT	CAISAWVGTGELFF
-	TRBV6-5	few	TRBJ1-1	15	TGTGCCAGCAGTTACTCGACGGGGTCGGGCACTGAAGCTTTCTTT	CASSYSTGSGTEAFF
-	TRBV5-1	-	TRBJ2-7	12	TGCGCCAGCAGTCTGTTTGGTCGAGAGCAGTACTTC	CASSLFGREQYF
TRBD1	TRBV20-1	-	TRBJ1-1	13	TGCAGTGCTTGGGACAGGGAGATATCTGAAGCTTTCTTT	CSAWDREISEAFF
-	TRBV20-1	few	TRBJ2-1	15	TGCAGTGCCTCCCCTGGCGGGACCTCCTACAATGAGCAGTTCTTC	CSASPGGTSYNEQFF
-	TRBV6-2/TRBV6-3	few	TRBJ1-1	14	TGTGCCAGCAGTACCAGGTGGGCGGACACTGAAGCTTTCTTT	CASSTRWADTEAFF
TRBD2	TRBV7-9	-	TRBJ2-5	17	TGTGCCAGCAGCTTAGGATTGGCTAGCGGGAGAGAAGAGACCCAGTACTTC	CASSLGLASGREETQYF
-	TRBV6-5	-	TRBJ1-2	16	TGTGCCAGCAGTTACTCGACCACCCGGGGTTTCTATGGCTACACCTTC	CASSYSTTRGFYGYTF
TRBD2	TRBV29-1	-	TRBJ2-7	12	TGCAGCGATGTAGCGGGAGACTACGAGCAGTACTTC	CSDVAGDYEQYF
-	TRBV7-9	-	TRBJ2-7	14	TGTGCCAGCAGCTTCGTGGGACCTACCTACGAGCAGTACTTC	CASSFVGPTYEQYF
-	TRBV7-2	-	TRBJ2-3	14	TGTGCCAGCAGCTTAGCCGGATTCGGGAATACGCAGTATTTT	CASSLAGFGNTQYF
-	TRBV18	few	TRBJ2-1	15	TGTGCCAGCTCCCCCGGCACCGACGCTGCGAATGAGCAGTTCTTC	CASSPGTDAANEQFF
TRBD2	TRBV28	-	TRBJ2-1	15	TGTGCCAGCAGTTCCGTCGGGGGGGGTACCAATGAGCAGTTCTTC	CASSSVGGGTNEQFF
-	TRBV5-6	few	TRBJ1-1	15	TGTGCCAGCAGCTTGGTGGTCTTACCCGAGACTGAAGCTTTCTTT	CASSLVVLPETEAFF
TRBD2	TRBV7-8	-	TRBJ2-3	18	TGTGCCAGCAGCACTCGTAGCGGGACCCTGCGACGCACAGATACGCAGTATTTT	CASSTRSGTLRRTDTQYF
-	TRBV7-9	-	TRBJ1-6	14	TGTGCCAGCACCACCGGCTCCTATAATTCACCCCTCCACTTT	CASTTGSYNSPLHF
TRBD2	TRBV12-3/TRBV12-4	-	TRBJ2-1	14	TGTGCCAGCAGTTCGGGCGGGAGGGGATATGAGCAGTTCTTC	CASSSGGRGYEQFF
-	TRBV3-1	-	TRBJ2-3	18	TGTGCCAGCAGCCAAGAGGATTGGGGGGCGGAGGGTCGAGATACGCAGTATTTT	CASSQEDWGAEGRDTQYF
TRBD2	TRBV7-9	-	TRBJ2-1	12	TGTGCCAGCAGTAGCCGGGGGGAAAGGCAGTTCTTC	CASSSRGERQFF
TRBD1	TRBV7-8	-	TRBJ2-1	15	TGTGCCAGCAGCTTACTCAGGACAGGGGACAATGAGCAGTTCTTC	CASSLLRTGDNEQFF
TRBD2	TRBV5-1	few	TRBJ2-1	15	TGCGCCAGCAGCTTTACTAGCGGAGCTTACAATGAGCAGTTCTTC	CASSFTSGAYNEQFF
TRBD2	TRBV11-2	-	TRBJ2-7	16	TGTGCCAGCAGCTCCGGACTAGCGGGAGGGGTATACGAGCAGTACTTC	CASSSGLAGGVYEQYF
-	TRBV9	many	TRBJ2-2	13	TGTGCCAGCAGCGTAGTACCCACCGGGGAGCTGTTTTTT	CASSVVPTGELFF
TRBD1	TRBV7-2	-	TRBJ1-1	13	TGTGCCAGCAGCGCGCGACAGGGAACTGAAGCTTTCTTT	CASSARQGTEAFF
-	TRBV20-1	-	TRBJ1-1	13	TGCAGTGCCAAACCTGACATGAACACTGAAGCTTTCTTT	CSAKPDMNTEAFF
-	TRBV21-1	-	TRBJ2-2	16	TGTGCCAGCAGCACTCCCGGGACACACAACACCGGGGAGCTGTTTTTT	CASSTPGTHNTGELFF
-	TRBV6-1	-	TRBJ2-7	11	TGTGCCGGGTCAAGGGGCCACGAGCAGTACTTC	CAGSRGHEQYF
-	TRBV7-3	many	TRBJ2-1	13	TGTGCCAGCAGCCTTTTGGCCTACAATGAGCAGTTCTTC	CASSLLAYNEQFF
TRBD2	TRBV20-1	few	TRBJ2-5	14	TGCAGTGCTCCTGAGCGGGGGGTTGTTCGGTCCCAGTACTTC	CSAPERGVVRSQYF
-	TRBV7-9	few	TRBJ1-1	13	TGTGCCAGCAGCCATGACATGAACACTGAAGCTTTCTTT	CASSHDMNTEAFF
TRBD2	TRBV15	-	TRBJ2-1	18	TGTGCCACCAGCAGAGAGGGAGGGCGGGGGGCTTCCTACAATGAGCAGTTCTTC	CATSREGGRGASYNEQFF
-	TRBV7-6	few	TRBJ2-5	14	TGTGCCAGCAGCTCACCGTTCACCTTAGAGACCCAGTACTTC	CASSSPFTLETQYF
-	TRBV6-5	many	TRBJ2-1	12	TGTGCCAGCAGTTATTCGCGAGGTGAGCAGTTCTTC	CASSYSRGEQFF
-	TRBV5-1	-	TRBJ2-2	15	TGCGCCAGCTCGCTCAATAGCCCCGGGACCGGGGAGCTGTTTTTT	CASSLNSPGTGELFF
-	TRBV5-1	-	TRBJ2-5	16	TGCGCCAGCAGCTCCTCCCCCTTAACCGGAGTTGAGACCCAGTACTTC	CASSSSPLTGVETQYF
-	TRBV6-1	-	TRBJ1-5	13	TGTGCCAGCAGTACAACAGCAAGGCAGCCCCAGCATTTT	CASSTTARQPQHF
-	TRBV5-6	few	TRBJ2-3	15	TGTGCCAGCAGCTTGGTAGCAGCCTCCACAGATACGCAGTATTTT	CASSLVAASTDTQYF
TRBD2	TRBV5-1	few	TRBJ2-1	13	TGCGCCAGCAGCCTCCAACTAGCGAGTGAGCAGTTCTTC	CASSLQLASEQFF
-	TRBV7-2	many	TRBJ1-1	14	TGTGCCAGCAGCTTTTCCGACCGGCACACTGAAGCTTTCTTT	CASSFSDRHTEAFF
-	TRBV29-1	-	TRBJ2-7	13	TGCAGCTACGGTGACAGGTCGGGATACGAGCAGTACTTC	CSYGDRSGYEQYF
TRBD2	TRBV29-1	few	TRBJ2-3	13	TGCAGCGGGCGACTAGCCGGAGCTGATACGCAGTATTTT	CSGRLAGADTQYF